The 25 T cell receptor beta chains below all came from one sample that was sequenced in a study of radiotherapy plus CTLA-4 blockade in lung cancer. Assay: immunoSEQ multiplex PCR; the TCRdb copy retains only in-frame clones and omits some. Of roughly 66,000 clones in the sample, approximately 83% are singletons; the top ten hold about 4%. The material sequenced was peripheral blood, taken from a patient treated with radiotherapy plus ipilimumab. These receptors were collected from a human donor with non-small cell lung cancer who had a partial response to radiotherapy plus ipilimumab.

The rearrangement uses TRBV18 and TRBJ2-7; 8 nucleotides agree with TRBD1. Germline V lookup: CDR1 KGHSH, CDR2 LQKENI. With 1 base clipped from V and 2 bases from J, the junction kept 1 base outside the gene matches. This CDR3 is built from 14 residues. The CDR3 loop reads CASSPRQGPYEQYF. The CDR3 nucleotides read TGTGCCAGCTCACCACGACAGGGGCCCTACGAGCAGTACTTC.

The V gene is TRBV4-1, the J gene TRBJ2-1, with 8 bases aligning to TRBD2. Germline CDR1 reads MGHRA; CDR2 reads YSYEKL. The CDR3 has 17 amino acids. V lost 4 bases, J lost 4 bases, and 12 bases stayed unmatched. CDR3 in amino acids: CASSLNQGAGAYNEQFF. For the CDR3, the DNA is TGCGCCAGCAGCCTGAATCAAGGAGCGGGGGCTTACAATGAGCAGTTCTTC.

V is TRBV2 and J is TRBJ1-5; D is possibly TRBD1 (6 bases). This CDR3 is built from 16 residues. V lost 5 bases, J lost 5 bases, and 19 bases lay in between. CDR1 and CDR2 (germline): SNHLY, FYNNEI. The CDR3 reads CASSSLNTGQHQPQHF. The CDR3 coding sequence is TGTGCCAGCAGTTCCTTGAATACAGGGCAGCATCAGCCCCAGCATTTT.

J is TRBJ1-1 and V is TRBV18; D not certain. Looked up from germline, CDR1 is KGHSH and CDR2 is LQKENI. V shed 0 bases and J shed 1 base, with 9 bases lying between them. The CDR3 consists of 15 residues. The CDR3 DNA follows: TGTGCCAGCTCACCACCCTTCAGACAGAACACTGAAGCTTTCTTT. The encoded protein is CASSPPFRQNTEAFF.

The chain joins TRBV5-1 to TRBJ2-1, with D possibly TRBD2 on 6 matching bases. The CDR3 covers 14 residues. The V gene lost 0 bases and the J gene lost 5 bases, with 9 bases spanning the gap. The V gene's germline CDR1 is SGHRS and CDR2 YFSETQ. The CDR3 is CASSLEGGHNEQFF. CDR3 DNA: TGCGCCAGCAGCTTGGAGGGAGGCCACAATGAGCAGTTCTTC. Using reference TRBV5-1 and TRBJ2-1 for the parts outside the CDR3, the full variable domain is KAGVTQTPRYLIKTRGQQVTLSCSPISGHRSVSWYQQTPGQGLQFLFEYFSETQRNKGNFPGRFSGRQFSNSRSEMNVSTLELGDSALYLCASSLEGGHNEQFFGPGTRLTVL.

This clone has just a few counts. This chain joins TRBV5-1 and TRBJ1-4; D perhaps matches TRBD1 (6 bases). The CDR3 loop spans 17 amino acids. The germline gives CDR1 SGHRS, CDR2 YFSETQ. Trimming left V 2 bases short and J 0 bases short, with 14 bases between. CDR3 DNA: TGCGCCAGCAGCTTCCAGGGGACCATTGCAACTAATGAAAAACTGTTTTTT. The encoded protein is CASSFQGTIATNEKLFF.

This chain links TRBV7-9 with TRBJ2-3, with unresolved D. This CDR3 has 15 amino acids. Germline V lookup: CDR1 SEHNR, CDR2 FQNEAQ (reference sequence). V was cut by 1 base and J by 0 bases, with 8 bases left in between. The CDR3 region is CASSLGQRSTDTQYF. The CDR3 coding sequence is TGTGCCAGCAGCTTAGGTCAGCGCAGCACAGATACGCAGTATTTT.

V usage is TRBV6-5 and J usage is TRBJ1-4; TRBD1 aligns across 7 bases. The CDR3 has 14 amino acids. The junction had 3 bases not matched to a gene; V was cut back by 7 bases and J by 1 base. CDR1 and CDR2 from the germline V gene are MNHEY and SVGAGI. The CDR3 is CASKRDRTNEKLFF. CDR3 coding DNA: TGTGCCAGCAAACGGGACAGAACTAATGAAAAACTGTTTTTT.

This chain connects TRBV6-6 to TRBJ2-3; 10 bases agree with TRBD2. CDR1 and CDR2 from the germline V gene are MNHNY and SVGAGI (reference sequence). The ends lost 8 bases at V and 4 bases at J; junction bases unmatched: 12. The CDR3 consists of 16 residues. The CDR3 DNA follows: TGTGCCAGCTTCATCACCGGGACTAGCGCCCCAGATACGCAGTATTTT. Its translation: CASFITGTSAPDTQYF.

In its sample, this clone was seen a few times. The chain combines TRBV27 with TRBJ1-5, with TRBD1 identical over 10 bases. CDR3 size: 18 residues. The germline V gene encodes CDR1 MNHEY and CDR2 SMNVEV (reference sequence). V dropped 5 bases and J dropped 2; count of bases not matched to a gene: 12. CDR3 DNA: TGTGCCAGCAGTGCCCGCCCCCCCGGGACAGGGGGCAATCAGCCCCAGCATTTT. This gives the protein CASSARPPGTGGNQPQHF.

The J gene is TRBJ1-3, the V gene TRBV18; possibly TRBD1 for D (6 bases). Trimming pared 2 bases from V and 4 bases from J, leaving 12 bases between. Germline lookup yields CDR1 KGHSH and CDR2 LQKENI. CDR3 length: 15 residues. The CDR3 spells CASSPSQGTGNTIYF. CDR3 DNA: TGTGCCAGCTCACCAAGTCAGGGGACGGGAAACACCATATATTTT.

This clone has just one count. The CDR3 nucleotides are TGTGCCTGGAGTCCGACAGAAAATCAGCCCCAGCATTTT. Protein sequence: CAWSPTENQPQHF. This chain links TRBV30 with TRBJ1-5; tentatively, D is TRBD1 (5 bases). The V and J ends lost 2 bases and 4 bases respectively, with 9 bases between them. CDR1 GTSNPN and CDR2 SVGIG come from the germline V gene (reference sequence). The CDR3 sequence is 13 residues long.

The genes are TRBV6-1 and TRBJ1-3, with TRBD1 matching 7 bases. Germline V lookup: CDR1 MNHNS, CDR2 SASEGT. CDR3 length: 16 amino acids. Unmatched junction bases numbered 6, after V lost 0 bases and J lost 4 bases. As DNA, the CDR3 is TGTGCCAGCAGTGAAGCTGGGACAGTGGGAGGAAACACCATATATTTT. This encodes CASSEAGTVGGNTIYF.

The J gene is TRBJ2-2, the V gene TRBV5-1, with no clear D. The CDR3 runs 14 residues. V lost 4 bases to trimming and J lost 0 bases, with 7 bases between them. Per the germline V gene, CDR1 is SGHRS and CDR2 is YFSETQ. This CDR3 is CASSPPANTGELFF. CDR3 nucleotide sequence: TGCGCCAGCAGCCCCCCAGCGAACACCGGGGAGCTGTTTTTT. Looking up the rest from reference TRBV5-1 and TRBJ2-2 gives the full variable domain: KAGVTQTPRYLIKTRGQQVTLSCSPISGHRSVSWYQQTPGQGLQFLFEYFSETQRNKGNFPGRFSGRQFSNSRSEMNVSTLELGDSALYLCASSPPANTGELFFGEGSRLTVL.

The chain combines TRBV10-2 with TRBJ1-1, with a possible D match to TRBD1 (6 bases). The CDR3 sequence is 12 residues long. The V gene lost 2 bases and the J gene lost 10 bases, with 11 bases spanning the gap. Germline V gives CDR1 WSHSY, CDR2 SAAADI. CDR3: CASSEVAGVAFF. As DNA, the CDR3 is TGCGCCAGCAGTGAGGTGGCAGGGGTAGCTTTCTTT.

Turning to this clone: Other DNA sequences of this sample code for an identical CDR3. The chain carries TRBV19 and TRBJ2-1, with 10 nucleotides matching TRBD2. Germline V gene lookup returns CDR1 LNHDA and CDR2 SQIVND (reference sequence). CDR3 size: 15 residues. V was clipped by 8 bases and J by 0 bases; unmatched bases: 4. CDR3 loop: CASSLAGSSYNEQFF. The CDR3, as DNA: TGTGCCAGTTCACTAGCGGGAAGCTCCTACAATGAGCAGTTCTTC. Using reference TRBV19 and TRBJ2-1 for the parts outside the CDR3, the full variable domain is DGGITQSPKYLFRKEGQNVTLSCEQNLNHDAMYWYRQDPGQGLRLIYYSQIVNDFQKGDIAEGYSVSREKKESFPLTVTSAQKNPTAFYLCASSLAGSSYNEQFFGPGTRLTVL.

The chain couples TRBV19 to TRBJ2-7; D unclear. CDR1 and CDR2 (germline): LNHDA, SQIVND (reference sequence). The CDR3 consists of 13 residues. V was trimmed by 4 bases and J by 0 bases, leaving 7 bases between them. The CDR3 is CASSNAYSYEQYF. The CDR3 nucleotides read TGTGCCAGTAGTAACGCCTACTCCTACGAGCAGTACTTC.

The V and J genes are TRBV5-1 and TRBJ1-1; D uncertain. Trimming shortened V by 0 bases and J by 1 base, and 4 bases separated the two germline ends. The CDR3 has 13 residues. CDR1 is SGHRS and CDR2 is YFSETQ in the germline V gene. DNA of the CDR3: TGCGCCAGCAGCTTGGTAGCGAACACTGAAGCTTTCTTT. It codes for CASSLVANTEAFF.

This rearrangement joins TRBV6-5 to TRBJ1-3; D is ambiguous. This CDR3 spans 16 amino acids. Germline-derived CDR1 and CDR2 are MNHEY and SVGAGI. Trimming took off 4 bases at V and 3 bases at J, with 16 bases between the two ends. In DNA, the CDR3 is TGTGCCAGCAGTTCCAACACGGGTTTACGTGGAAACACCATATATTTT. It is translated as CASSSNTGLRGNTIYF.

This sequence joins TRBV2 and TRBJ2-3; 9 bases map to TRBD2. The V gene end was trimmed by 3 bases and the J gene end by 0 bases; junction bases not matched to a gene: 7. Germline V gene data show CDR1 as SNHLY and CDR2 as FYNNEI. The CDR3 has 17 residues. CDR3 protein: CASSEDPAGGSTDTQYF. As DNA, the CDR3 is TGTGCCAGCAGTGAGGACCCAGCGGGGGGCAGCACAGATACGCAGTATTTT.

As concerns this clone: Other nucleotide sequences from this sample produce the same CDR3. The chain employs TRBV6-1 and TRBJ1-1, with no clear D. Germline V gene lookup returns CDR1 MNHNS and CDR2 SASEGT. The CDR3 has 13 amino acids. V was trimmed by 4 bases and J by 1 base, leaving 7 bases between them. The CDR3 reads CASSATGNTEAFF. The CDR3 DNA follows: TGTGCCAGCAGTGCTACGGGGAACACTGAAGCTTTCTTT.

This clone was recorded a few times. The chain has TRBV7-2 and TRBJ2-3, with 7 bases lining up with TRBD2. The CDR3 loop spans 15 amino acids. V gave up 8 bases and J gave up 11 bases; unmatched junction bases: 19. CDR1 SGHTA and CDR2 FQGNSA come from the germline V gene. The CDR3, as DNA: TGTGCCAGCCAGGGTCGGTTCGCTAGCGGCCCGCAGCAGTATTTT. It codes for CASQGRFASGPQQYF.

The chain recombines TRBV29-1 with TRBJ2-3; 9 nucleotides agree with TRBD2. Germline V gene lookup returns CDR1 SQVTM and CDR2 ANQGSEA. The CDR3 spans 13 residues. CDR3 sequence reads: CSIAGESTDTQYF. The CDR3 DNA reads TGCAGTATAGCGGGGGAAAGCACAGATACGCAGTATTTT.

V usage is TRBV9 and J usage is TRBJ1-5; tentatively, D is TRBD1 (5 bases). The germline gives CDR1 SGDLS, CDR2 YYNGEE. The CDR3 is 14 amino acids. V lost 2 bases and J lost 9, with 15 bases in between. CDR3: CASSVGAAGGPQHF. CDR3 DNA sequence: TGTGCCAGCAGCGTTGGGGCTGCGGGGGGGCCCCAGCATTTT.

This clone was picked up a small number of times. CDR3 amino acids: CASRAGALLDPKGYTF. The CDR3 DNA is TGTGCCAGTCGGGCGGGGGCGCTACTTGATCCGAAAGGCTACACCTTC. V usage is TRBV19 and J usage is TRBJ1-2; possibly TRBD1 for D (6 bases). Trimming removed 8 bases at V and 8 bases at J, with 27 bases between. CDR3 length equals 16 residues. From germline, CDR1 is LNHDA and CDR2 SQIVND (reference sequence).